This T cell receptor (beta chain) was captured in a study of shared clonotypes between healthy human individuals. Comment on this clone: Antigen: not known.

The CDR3 consists of 16 residues. CDR1 and CDR2 (germline): SGHAT, FQNNGV. The ends were cut back, 5 bases at V and 5 bases at J, with 22 bases in the middle. General study results and limits: Few donors restricted represented genetic and exposure-history diversity.

Method: immunoSEQ multiplex PCR; TCRdb's copy keeps in-frame clones and lacks some. The sample lists 600,000 to 800,000 clones, 72% occurring once. The sequenced sample was memory CD4+ T cells sorted from blood. As to subset: CD45RA-negative fraction. This chain joins TRBV11-2 and TRBJ2-7, with D perhaps given as TRBD1 or TRBD2 (6 bases each). The sequence came from a woman aged 25 to 39 in good health. CDR3 DNA sequence: TGTGCCAGCAGCCCCAGGGGACTTTTTAACCCGGACGAGCAGTACTTC. As protein: CASSPRGLFNPDEQYF.